The 22 T cell receptor beta chains given below trace back to one sample, sequenced in a study of OX40 agonist ivuxolimab in advanced cancers. The method was immunoSEQ multiplex PCR; TCRdb's version includes in-frame clones alone and lacks a portion of them. The sample includes 55,000 to 80,000 clones, approximately 85% of them seen just once. The sequencing here drew on CD4+ or CD8+ T cells sorted from blood, taken in a trial of the OX40 agonist ivuxolimab. The receptors here all came from an adult with an advanced solid tumor such as melanoma, head and neck, liver or kidney cancer.

The rearrangement joins TRBV11-1 to TRBJ1-6; D is uncertain. Germline V lookup: CDR1 SGHAT, CDR2 FQDESV (reference sequence). Trimming removed 1 base from V and 8 bases from J, with 6 bases in between. The CDR3 length is 13 residues. The CDR3 bases are TGTGCCAGCAGCTTAGGGCAAGATTCACCCCTCCACTTT. It translates to CASSLGQDSPLHF. Based on the CDR3 plus reference TRBV11-1 and TRBJ1-6, the full variable domain is EAEVAQSPRYKITEKSQAVAFWCDPISGHATLYWYRQILGQGPELLVQFQDESVVDDSQLPKDRFSAERLKGVDSTLKIQPAELGDSAMYLCASSLGQDSPLHFGNGTRLTVT.

The genes are TRBV21-1 and TRBJ2-6. TRBV21-1 counts as a pseudogene. This CDR3 has 17 amino acids. DNA of the CDR3: TGTGCCAGCAGCACAGGTGGACGGCGCTCTGGGGCCAACGTCCTGACTTTC. Protein product: CASSTGGRRSGANVLTF.

The rearrangement uses TRBV14 and TRBJ1-2; a possible D gene is TRBD1 (5 bases). Germline assignment: CDR1 SGHDN and CDR2 FVKESK. The germline V and J ends were trimmed by 5 bases and 5 bases, with 18 bases remaining between them. The CDR3 extends over 15 amino acids. CDR3 in amino acids: CASSKGQARGYGYTF. The CDR3 DNA reads TGTGCCAGCAGCAAGGGGCAGGCCAGAGGATATGGCTACACCTTC.

In its sample, this clone was seen once. CDR3 sequence (DNA): TGTGCCAGCAGATTACGAAAAGGGCAGAACACTGAAGCTTTCTTT. Translated, it gives CASRLRKGQNTEAFF. V gene TRBV7-9 combines with J gene TRBJ1-1, with D unresolved. This CDR3 comprises 15 residues. Germline CDR1 SEHNR, CDR2 FQNEAQ (reference sequence). V was shortened by 6 bases and J by 1 base, with 15 bases between the two germline ends.

The genes are TRBV6-8 and TRBJ1-3, with D possibly matching TRBD1 (5 bases). Trimming took off 6 bases at V and 2 bases at J, with 11 bases between the two ends. The CDR3 is 14 amino acids. The V gene's germline CDR1 is MNHGY and CDR2 SAAAGT. CDR3: CASRAGQTGNTIYF. The CDR3 bases are TGTGCCAGCAGGGCAGGGCAAACTGGAAACACCATATATTTT.

The chain employs TRBV5-1 and TRBJ2-1; D possibly corresponds to TRBD2 (7 bases). V gave up 6 bases and J gave up 8 bases, with 24 bases separating them. The CDR3 has 16 amino acids. Germline-derived CDR1 and CDR2 are SGHRS and YFSETQ. In nucleotides, the CDR3 is TGCGCCAGCACCTCCCGGGGGCTAGCGGTGGGCGATGAGCAGTTCTTC. Residues: CASTSRGLAVGDEQFF.

This clone was found once. The rearrangement uses TRBV6-4 and TRBJ1-2; D not resolved. The V end lost 0 bases, the J end lost 1 base, and 6 bases lay between the germline ends. The CDR3 has 14 amino acids. The germline gives CDR1 MRHNA, CDR2 SNTAGT. CDR3 bases: TGTGCCAGCAGTGACTCACAGAATAACTATGGCTACACCTTC. Protein sequence: CASSDSQNNYGYTF.

This clone showed up just a few times. This chain uses TRBV2 with TRBJ2-3, with D uncertain. Between the trimmed V and J ends, which lost 6 bases and 2 bases, there was a span of 6 bases. CDR1 and CDR2 (germline): SNHLY, FYNNEI. The CDR3 is 12 residues long. In nucleotides, the CDR3 is TGTGCCAGCAGCCTTAACACAGATACGCAGTATTTT. This translates into CASSLNTDTQYF.

This chain uses TRBV4-2 with TRBJ1-6; no firm D call. V lost 1 base and J 13 bases, leaving 17 bases between the germline ends. Germline V gives CDR1 LGHNA, CDR2 YNFKEQ. This CDR3 is built from 15 residues. The CDR3 here is CASSQVTVGLDPLHF. CDR3 in DNA: TGTGCCAGCAGCCAAGTGACGGTAGGCCTCGATCCCCTCCACTTT.

This chain links TRBV5-1 with TRBJ2-1; the match to TRBD2 covers 12 bases. Unmatched junction bases numbered 12, after V lost 1 base and J lost 7 bases. Germline assignment: CDR1 SGHRS and CDR2 YFSETQ. The CDR3 extends over 18 amino acids. CDR3 protein: CASSLRVATSGGRNEQFF. CDR3 coding DNA: TGCGCCAGCAGCTTGAGGGTAGCGACTAGCGGGGGTCGGAATGAGCAGTTCTTC.

This chain connects TRBV14 to TRBJ1-6; the D is unclear. CDR1 is SGHDN and CDR2 is FVKESK in the germline V gene. V was clipped by 4 bases and J by 8 bases, with 12 bases between them. This CDR3 region has 14 residues. In DNA, the CDR3 is TGTGCCAGCAGCCCTAATTTTGTGCATTCACCCCTCCACTTT. It yields the protein CASSPNFVHSPLHF.

V gene TRBV11-1 combines with J gene TRBJ1-2, with D unresolved. The CDR3 covers 14 residues. Trimming removed 1 base from V and 6 bases from J, with 12 bases in between. CDR1 is SGHAT and CDR2 is FQDESV in the germline V gene (reference sequence). The CDR3 here is CASSLEVPRDGYTF. DNA for the CDR3: TGTGCCAGCAGCTTAGAGGTACCGAGAGATGGCTACACCTTC.

This chain joins TRBV23-1 and TRBJ2-7; possible D gene TRBD1, 6 bases. TRBV23-1 has ORF status, its function being uncertain. This CDR3 is 15 amino acids long. Trimming pared 0 bases from V and 5 bases from J, leaving 14 bases between. This chain's CDR3 is CASSQSAAGADEQYF. The CDR3 region has the DNA TGCGCCAGCAGTCAATCGGCCGCAGGGGCGGACGAGCAGTACTTC.

The chain uses TRBV9 and TRBJ1-3, with D tentatively TRBD1 (6 bases). The CDR3 spans 17 residues. The germline V gene has CDR1 SGDLS and CDR2 YYNGEE. Trimming pared 0 bases from V and 0 bases from J, leaving 13 bases between. The DNA of the CDR3 is TGTGCCAGCAGCGTAGGTGGAGGGGGGACCTCTGGAAACACCATATATTTT. Translating gives CASSVGGGGTSGNTIYF.

This sequence joins TRBV29-1 and TRBJ2-5, with D tentatively TRBD1 (6 bases). CDR1 and CDR2 from the germline V gene are SQVTM and ANQGSEA. This CDR3 has 13 residues. Trimming removed 7 bases at V and 4 bases at J, with 16 bases between. The CDR3 protein is CSGLRGTRETQYF. In DNA, the CDR3 is TGCAGCGGCTTAAGGGGGACCAGAGAGACCCAGTACTTC. The entire variable domain, with the rest obtained from reference TRBV29-1 and TRBJ2-5, is as follows: SAVISQKPSRDICQRGTSLTIQCQVDSQVTMMFWYRQQPGQSLTLIATANQGSEATYESGFVIDKFPISRPNLTFSTLTVSNMSPEDSSIYLCSGLRGTRETQYFGPGTRLLVL.

The V and J genes are TRBV5-6 and TRBJ1-2; D possibly corresponds to TRBD1 (6 bases). The CDR3 loop spans 13 amino acids. Germline CDR1 reads SGHDT; CDR2 reads YYEEEE. V dropped 4 bases and J dropped 8 bases, with 15 bases sitting between them. The CDR3 DNA reads TGTGCCAGCAGCCACCGACAGGTAGGCGGCTACACCTTC. Amino acids: CASSHRQVGGYTF.

This clone showed up just once. This rearrangement joins TRBV11-2 to TRBJ2-3; 11 bases align to TRBD2. J was trimmed by 3 bases and V by 2 bases; bases with no gene match: 13. The length of the CDR3 is 19 residues. Germline CDR1 is SGHAT and CDR2 is FQNNGV. This chain's CDR3 is CASSLRVTSGGLKTDTQYF. CDR3 DNA: TGTGCCAGCAGCTTAAGGGTAACTAGCGGGGGCCTGAAAACAGATACGCAGTATTTT.

The chain uses TRBV7-6 and TRBJ1-3, with 8 bases aligning to TRBD1. The CDR3 is 13 residues long. Germline V gene data show CDR1 as SGHVS and CDR2 as FNYEAQ. The V segment lost 5 bases and the J segment 7 bases; nucleotides outside the gene matches: 4. CDR3 sequence: CASSATGGNTIYF. The CDR3 DNA reads as TGTGCCAGCAGCGCAACAGGGGGTAACACCATATATTTT.

The CDR3 bases are TGTGCCAGCAGGTCGGACAGGAACACCGGGGAGCTGTTTTTT. This translates into CASRSDRNTGELFF. The chain joins TRBV7-3 to TRBJ2-2; D perhaps matches TRBD1 (6 bases). The CDR3 runs 14 residues. Germline V CDR1 and CDR2: SGHTA, FQGTGA. With 6 bases removed from V and 1 base from J, the gap between germline ends came to 9 bases.

V usage is TRBV18 and J usage is TRBJ1-4; D might be TRBD1 (5 bases). Between the trimmed V and J ends, which lost 5 bases and 4 bases, there was a span of 14 bases. Germline V gives CDR1 KGHSH, CDR2 LQKENI. The CDR3 spans 15 residues. CDR3 DNA: TGTGCCAGCTCATACCGACAGATAAATAATGAAAAACTGTTTTTT. Residues: CASSYRQINNEKLFF.

The CDR3 sequence: CASSNRGQGGELFF. DNA of the CDR3: TGTGCCAGTAGTAACAGGGGGCAGGGCGGGGAGCTGTTTTTT. This chain links TRBV19 with TRBJ2-2; TRBD1 matches at 9 bases. The CDR3 runs to 14 residues. Trimming cost V 4 bases and J 7 bases; bases outside gene matches: 4. Germline V gene sequence: CDR1 LNHDA, CDR2 SQIVND (reference sequence).

The V gene is TRBV6-1, the J gene TRBJ1-2; D gene uncertain. This CDR3 contains 14 residues. V was trimmed by 2 bases and J by 8 bases, leaving 15 bases between them. The germline CDR1 and CDR2 sequences are MNHNS and SASEGT. CDR3: CASSEWAYGKGYTF. CDR3 DNA sequence: TGTGCCAGCAGTGAATGGGCCTACGGAAAAGGCTACACCTTC.